This T cell receptor (beta chain) is from a study of CD8 T cells in Susac syndrome. Study-wide points: In Susac patients, clonal expansion was not detected in CD4+ cells.

For this clonotype: Its matching antigen is unknown.

Negative isolation was used for CD8+ and CD4+ T cells and FACS enrichment for TEMRA cells. With random hexamers, 0.5 to 1 ug RNA was reverse transcribed. The immunoSEQ assay covered 54 Vbeta and 13 Jbeta segments for CDR3. MiXCR was run by TCRdb on the immunoSEQ multiplex PCR reads, yielding one entry per CDR3 protein. Among about 240,000 distinct CDR3 sequences, 90% to 96% were seen once, and the ten largest hold about 0.095%. Trimming shortened V by 7 bases and J by 1 base, and 9 bases separated the two germline ends. This CDR3 has 13 residues. The germline CDR1 and CDR2 sequences are SGHAT and FQNNGV.

Sequencing used CD4+ T cells from PBMCs. This clonotype originated in a human donor with Susac syndrome. The V call is TRBV11-2, the J call TRBJ2-3; D remains ambiguous. The CDR3 region has the DNA TGTGCCAGCACTATGAGCGGCACAGATACGCAGTATTTT. Translating gives CASTMSGTDTQYF.